Only a few counts were recorded for the clone carrying this T cell receptor beta chain. The isolated RNA, all of it, was reverse transcribed, so expressed TCRB transcripts were what got sequenced. Generated by immunoSEQ multiplex PCR, the TCRdb table keeps only in-frame clones and is missing some. Among about 370,000 clones listed, roughly 15% were seen once. This specimen comes from a study of beta chain features in type 1 diabetes. Study details: On cell yields, gender and age, patients and healthy donors were similar.

A CD45RO/CCR7/CD25/CD127/CD95/CD27 panel sorted naive, central memory, regulatory and stem cell-like memory CD4+ cells. The specimen sequenced was naive CD4+ T cells from blood. The sequence was obtained from a woman aged 18-29 years in good health.

CDR3 in amino acids: CAWSITGTGNTIYF. The DNA of the CDR3 is TGTGCCTGGAGTATAACAGGGACTGGAAACACCATATATTTT. The chain has TRBV30 and TRBJ1-3; D perhaps matches TRBD1 (6 bases). Trimming took 2 bases from V and 2 from J, leaving 10 bases between them. The germline V gene has CDR1 GTSNPN and CDR2 SVGIG (reference sequence). The CDR3 runs 14 residues. Supplemented by reference TRBV30 and TRBJ1-3, the full variable domain reads SQTIHQWPATLVQPVGSPLSLECTVEGTSNPNLYWYRQAAGRGLQLLFYSVGIGQISSEVPQNLSASRPQDRQFILSSKKLLLSDSGFYLCAWSITGTGNTIYFGEGSWLTVV.